This is a list of T cell receptor beta chains from one sample in a study of blood T cell repertoires in COVID-19. Generated by immunoSEQ multiplex PCR, the TCRdb table keeps only in-frame clones and is missing some. The data show roughly 290,000 clones, over 75% seen once. The sample was peripheral blood. The source of these receptors is a woman in her fifties or sixties who had recovered from COVID-19. Each CDR3 is given with its conserved first and last residue. A D gene is named only where the DNA matches it firmly. Clone size, where shown, is once, few, many, or a class for clones that have expanded.

j_call clone_size v_call d_call cdr3_aa cdr3_nt
TRBJ2-5 . TRBV29-1 TRBD2 CSAGTSGRKETQYF TGCAGCGCCGGGACTAGCGGGCGGAAAGAGACCCAGTACTTC
TRBJ2-3 . TRBV18 TRBD2 CASSRSQRGGPDTQYF TGTGCCAGCTCGAGGTCCCAGCGGGGGGGACCAGATACGCAGTATTTT
TRBJ2-2 once TRBV5-1 TRBD2 CASSFTSGRVAGELFF TGCGCCAGCAGCTTCACTAGCGGGAGAGTCGCCGGGGAGCTGTTTTTT
TRBJ2-5 . TRBV28 . CASSFPNRETQYF TGTGCCAGCAGTTTCCCCAACAGGGAGACCCAGTACTTC
TRBJ2-5 once TRBV5-6 TRBD2 CASSLGLAGGWKTQYF TGTGCCAGCAGCTTGGGACTAGCGGGAGGATGGAAGACCCAGTACTTC
TRBJ2-1 . TRBV7-3 TRBD2 CASSPGTSPSNEQFF TGTGCCAGCAGCCCCGGGACTAGCCCCTCCAATGAGCAGTTCTTC
TRBJ1-5 . TRBV27 . CASSLYTGGHHYSNQPQHF TGTGCCAGCAGTTTGTACACTGGGGGACACCACTATAGCAATCAGCCCCAGCATTTT
TRBJ2-1 . TRBV19 TRBD2 CASSAPGLAGGYEQFF TGTGCCAGTAGTGCACCGGGACTAGCGGGAGGCTATGAGCAGTTCTTC
TRBJ2-1 . TRBV5-1 TRBD2 CASSSQAGIHNEQFF TGCGCCAGCAGCTCCCAAGCGGGAATACACAATGAGCAGTTCTTC
TRBJ1-5 . TRBV15 . CATSRDPSEPQHF TGTGCCACCAGCAGAGACCCTTCGGAGCCCCAGCATTTT
TRBJ1-4 . TRBV9 TRBD1 CASSRGTDGELFF TGTGCCAGCAGCCGTGGGACAGATGGTGAACTGTTTTTT
TRBJ2-1 . TRBV4-3 TRBD2 CASSQDFASGSNEQFF TGCGCCAGCAGCCAAGATTTTGCTAGCGGGAGCAATGAGCAGTTCTTC
TRBJ1-2 . TRBV10-2 . CASLASLYGYTF TGCGCCAGTCTCGCGTCTCTTTATGGCTACACCTTC
TRBJ2-5 . TRBV2 . CASTRQLQETQYF TGTGCCAGCACCAGACAGCTCCAAGAGACCCAGTACTTC
TRBJ2-2 . TRBV5-1 TRBD1 CASSLGQGLNTGELFF TGCGCCAGCAGCTTAGGACAGGGGTTGAACACCGGGGAGCTGTTTTTT
TRBJ2-7 . TRBV19 . CASSGQPSSYEQYF TGTGCCAGTAGTGGGCAACCGAGCTCCTACGAGCAGTACTTC
TRBJ2-7 . TRBV5-8 TRBD1 CASSWTGDEQYF TGTGCCAGCAGCTGGACAGGGGACGAGCAGTACTTC
TRBJ1-4 once TRBV9 . CASTPRLGSEKLFF TGTGCCAGCACCCCTCGACTTGGAAGTGAAAAACTGTTTTTT
TRBJ2-7 once TRBV7-6 TRBD1 CASSLAQGQGYEQYF TGTGCCAGCAGCTTAGCGCAGGGACAGGGGTACGAGCAGTACTTC
TRBJ1-5 . TRBV28 . CASRVSTQHNQPQHF TGTGCCAGCAGAGTTTCTACACAGCACAATCAGCCCCAGCATTTT
TRBJ2-7 . TRBV29-1 TRBD1 CSAEGTGVDEQYF TGCAGCGCCGAGGGGACAGGGGTCGACGAGCAGTACTTC
TRBJ2-6 . TRBV10-3 TRBD1 CAISPQGQGLYGANVLTF TGTGCCATCAGCCCCCAGGGACAGGGGTTGTATGGGGCCAACGTCCTGACTTTC
TRBJ2-7 . TRBV7-4 . CASSPRAGVLPLYEQYF TGTGCCAGCAGCCCTAGAGCGGGTGTCTTACCCTTATACGAGCAGTACTTC
TRBJ1-5 once TRBV30 . CAWSRGSSNQPQHF TGTGCCTGGAGTCGAGGATCGAGCAATCAGCCCCAGCATTTT
TRBJ1-4 . TRBV5-8 . CASSPRGSAREQLFF TGTGCCAGCAGTCCTCGCGGATCGGCGCGTGAACAACTGTTTTTT
TRBJ1-6 . TRBV9 . CASSFMTDNSPLHF TGTGCCAGCAGCTTTATGACAGATAATTCACCCCTCCACTTT
TRBJ1-3 . TRBV6-5 TRBD1 CASTRTGTGNTIYF TGTGCCAGCACCAGGACAGGGACTGGAAACACCATATATTTT
TRBJ2-3 once TRBV7-8 TRBD2 CASSELAVAVDTQYF TGTGCCAGCAGCGAACTAGCGGTTGCAGTGGATACGCAGTATTTT
TRBJ1-2 . TRBV5-6 TRBD1 CASSSGQGDYGYTF TGTGCCAGCAGCTCCGGACAGGGCGACTATGGCTACACCTTC
TRBJ2-7 . TRBV15 TRBD2 CATSPQRGPFYEQYF TGTGCCACCAGCCCCCAGCGGGGGCCCTTCTACGAGCAGTACTTC
TRBJ2-3 . TRBV5-1 TRBD2 CASSLGLAGVTDTQYF TGCGCCAGCAGCTTAGGACTAGCGGGGGTCACAGATACGCAGTATTTT
TRBJ2-7 . TRBV27 TRBD1 CASGRTGGGEQYF TGTGCCAGTGGGAGGACAGGGGGCGGAGAGCAGTACTTC
TRBJ2-7 . TRBV28 . CASSWTPYEQYF TGTGCCAGCAGTTGGACACCCTACGAGCAGTACTTC
TRBJ1-2 . TRBV7-2 TRBD1 CASSLQYQGVHGYTF TGTGCCAGCAGCTTACAATATCAGGGGGTCCATGGCTACACCTTC
TRBJ2-1 . TRBV18 TRBD2 CASSPGLAPYNEQFF TGTGCCAGCTCCCCGGGACTAGCGCCGTACAATGAGCAGTTCTTC
TRBJ2-5 . TRBV12-3/TRBV12-4 . CASSLRGQETQYF TGTGCCAGCAGTTTGCGGGGACAAGAGACCCAGTACTTC
TRBJ1-1 . TRBV2 . CASSRGYKMNTEAFF TGTGCCAGCAGTCGGGGGTACAAGATGAACACTGAAGCTTTCTTT
TRBJ1-1 . TRBV19 TRBD1 CASSPIAETGTNTEAFF TGTGCCAGTAGTCCGATCGCAGAGACAGGGACGAACACTGAAGCTTTCTTT
TRBJ2-2 . TRBV18 TRBD2 CASSSPAGGAAGELFF TGTGCCAGCTCATCACCTGCGGGAGGAGCCGCCGGGGAGCTGTTTTTT
TRBJ2-7 few TRBV30 TRBD2 CAWSAGLADEQYF TGTGCCTGGAGCGCGGGACTAGCGGACGAGCAGTACTTC
TRBJ1-1 . TRBV18 . CASSLNFGENTEAFF TGTGCCAGCTCCCTCAATTTTGGAGAGAACACTGAAGCTTTCTTT
TRBJ2-1 . TRBV9 TRBD2 CASSSRLAGSHNEQFF TGTGCCAGCAGCTCGAGACTAGCGGGTTCCCACAATGAGCAGTTCTTC
TRBJ2-2 . TRBV9 TRBD2 CASSVVGLAGGPPGELFF TGTGCCAGCAGCGTAGTAGGGCTAGCGGGGGGGCCTCCCGGGGAGCTGTTTTTT
TRBJ2-3 . TRBV19 . CASSTDSLSTDTQYF TGTGCCAGTAGTACGGACAGCCTAAGCACAGATACGCAGTATTTT
TRBJ1-1 . TRBV19 TRBD1 CATKSGTGSVANTEAFF TGTGCCACCAAATCCGGGACAGGGTCGGTGGCTAACACTGAAGCTTTCTTT
TRBJ1-6 . TRBV4-3 . CASSHVRDKNSPLHF TGCGCCAGCAGCCATGTCCGGGACAAGAATTCACCCCTCCACTTT
TRBJ2-6 . TRBV6-5 . CASSTRGSGANVLTF TGTGCCAGCAGTACCCGCGGCTCTGGGGCCAACGTCCTGACTTTC
TRBJ1-1 . TRBV28 . CASSLRGPTEAFF TGTGCCAGCAGTTTGCGGGGCCCCACTGAAGCTTTCTTT
TRBJ1-1 . TRBV7-9 TRBD1 CASSLGQKAFF TGTGCCAGCAGCCTGGGACAGAAAGCTTTCTTT
TRBJ2-2 . TRBV19 TRBD1 CASRGTGKNTGELFF TGTGCCAGTAGGGGGACAGGGAAGAACACCGGGGAGCTGTTTTTT
TRBJ1-5 . TRBV30 . CAWSVWAGNVQPQHF TGTGCCTGGAGTGTATGGGCAGGGAATGTACAGCCCCAGCATTTT
TRBJ2-7 . TRBV28 . CASSPPPGRGKEQYF TGTGCCAGCAGTCCCCCCCCGGGCAGGGGCAAAGAGCAGTACTTC
TRBJ2-1 . TRBV21-1 . CASSKVGRTSNEQFF TGTGCCAGCAGCAAAGTCGGCAGGACTAGCAATGAGCAGTTCTTC
TRBJ1-2 . TRBV5-5 . CASSLGPRDNYGYTF TGTGCCAGCAGCTTGGGCCCTCGGGATAACTATGGCTACACCTTC
TRBJ2-5 . TRBV7-2 . CASSGARQETQYF TGTGCCAGCAGCGGGGCTAGGCAAGAGACCCAGTACTTC
TRBJ1-2 . TRBV27 TRBD1 CASKFQGAFNYGYTF TGTGCCAGCAAATTCCAGGGGGCGTTTAACTATGGCTACACCTTC
TRBJ1-5 . TRBV6-2/TRBV6-3 TRBD1 CASSYSGGTGHQPQHF TGTGCCAGCAGTTACTCCGGCGGGACAGGGCACCAGCCCCAGCATTTT
TRBJ2-4 . TRBV27 TRBD2 CASSSRTSGSSNIQYF TGTGCCAGCAGTTCCAGGACTAGCGGGAGTAGCAACATTCAGTACTTC
TRBJ2-3 . TRBV6-5 TRBD2 CASTPSGGTDTQYF TGTGCCAGCACGCCCAGCGGGGGTACAGATACGCAGTATTTT
TRBJ2-1 . TRBV18 TRBD2 CASSLLGTSGRRSSYNEQFF TGTGCCAGCTCACTACTGGGAACCAGCGGGAGAAGGAGCTCCTACAATGAGCAGTTCTTC